This TCR beta chain appears in the sequencing data of a study of blood T cell repertoires in COVID-19. On the study more broadly: Whether acute or convalescent, the COVID-19 samples came from the United States, Italy and Spain. The analysed material was cDNA or gDNA that came from T cells, B-cell-depleted T cells, or PBMCs.

The CDR3 length is 15 residues. Trimming shortened V by 0 bases and J by 0 bases, and 11 bases separated the two germline ends. The germline gives CDR1 GTSNPN, CDR2 SVGIG (reference sequence). Generated by immunoSEQ multiplex PCR, the TCRdb table keeps only in-frame clones and is missing some. The sample has 20,000 to 30,000 clones, roughly 89% seen once. This sequence was found in a human donor in a cohort sampled during active COVID-19. What was sequenced was peripheral blood. The chain uses TRBV30 and TRBJ1-1; no clear D. The CDR3 protein is CAWSVPRSLNTEAFF. Here the CDR3 DNA reads TGTGCCTGGAGTGTACCTAGGAGCTTGAACACTGAAGCTTTCTTT. The whole variable domain, remainder taken from reference TRBV30 and TRBJ1-1, is SQTIHQWPATLVQPVGSPLSLECTVEGTSNPNLYWYRQAAGRGLQLLFYSVGIGQISSEVPQNLSASRPQDRQFILSSKKLLLSDSGFYLCAWSVPRSLNTEAFFGQGTRLTVV.